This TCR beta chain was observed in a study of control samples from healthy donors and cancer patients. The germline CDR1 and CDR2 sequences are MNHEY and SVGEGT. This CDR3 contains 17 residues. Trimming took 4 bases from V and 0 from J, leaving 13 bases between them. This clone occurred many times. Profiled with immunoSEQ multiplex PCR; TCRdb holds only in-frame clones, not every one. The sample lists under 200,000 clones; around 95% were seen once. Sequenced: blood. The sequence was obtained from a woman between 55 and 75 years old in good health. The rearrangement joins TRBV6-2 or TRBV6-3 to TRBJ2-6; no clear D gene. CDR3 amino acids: CASSFRRDLSGANVLTF. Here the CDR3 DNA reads TGTGCCAGCAGTTTTAGGAGAGACCTCTCTGGGGCCAACGTCCTGACTTTC.